One sample yielded the 5 T cell receptor beta chains listed below, sequenced in a study of cytomegalovirus exposure and HLA in healthy donors. PCR employed 60 Vbeta and 13 Jbeta primers. The protocol was immunoSEQ multiplex PCR, while the TCRdb copy is restricted to in-frame clones and leaves out a portion. The repertoire consists of 60,000 to 70,000 clones, with approximately 80% occurring once and the leading ten covering roughly 8%. Input material: PBMCs. The receptors derive from a man aged 18-30 years in good health and CMV-seropositive.

The chain employs TRBV11-2 and TRBJ2-7; D ambiguous. Trimming took 5 bases from V and 6 from J, leaving 11 bases between them. CDR3 length equals 12 residues. Germline V gene data show CDR1 as SGHAT and CDR2 as FQNNGV. The CDR3 reads CASSPLPGEQYF. The CDR3 DNA reads TGTGCCAGCAGCCCCCTCCCCGGCGAGCAGTACTTC.

This clone was observed once. The V gene is TRBV5-6, the J gene TRBJ1-2; no reliable D call. The CDR3 is made up of 13 amino acids. Trimming left V 1 base short and J 1 base short, with 5 bases between. The germline V gene has CDR1 SGHDT and CDR2 YYEEEE. CDR3 DNA: TGTGCCAGCAGCTTGTACAGTAACTATGGCTACACCTTC. The encoded protein is CASSLYSNYGYTF.

The V gene is TRBV7-9, the J gene TRBJ1-1; 8 positions match TRBD1. This CDR3 is 14 amino acids long. Trimming took 1 base from V and 4 from J; bases not matched to a gene: 2. Germline-derived CDR1 and CDR2 are SEHNR and FQNEAQ (reference sequence). CDR3 protein: CASSLGQGITEAFF. The CDR3 region has the DNA TGTGCCAGCAGCTTAGGACAGGGGATCACTGAAGCTTTCTTT.

The chain is built from TRBV5-1 and TRBJ2-7; 9 bases agree with TRBD2. The ends lost 2 bases at V and 3 bases at J; junction bases unmatched: 12. The CDR3 length is 17 residues. Germline V gives CDR1 SGHRS, CDR2 YFSETQ. CDR3 sequence: CASSLSGSGRLLYEQYF. The DNA of the CDR3 is TGCGCCAGCAGCTTATCCGGGAGCGGGAGGCTACTCTACGAGCAGTACTTC.

This clone was observed a handful of times. The CDR3 sequence is CASILGQSTDTQYF. CDR3 DNA: TGTGCCAGCATACTAGGACAGAGCACAGATACGCAGTATTTT. This chain joins TRBV6-1 and TRBJ2-3; D possibly corresponds to TRBD1 (6 bases). The V gene's germline CDR1 is MNHNS and CDR2 SASEGT. V was cut by 7 bases and J by 0 bases, with 11 bases left in between. The CDR3 totals 14 residues.